This T cell receptor (beta chain) was sequenced in a study of shared clonotypes between healthy human individuals. For the study at large: Plates per donor: three CD4 naive, three CD4 memory, two CD8 naive, one CD8 memory.

For every subset, genomic DNA was evenly distributed across several immunoSEQ plates. Assay used: immunoSEQ multiplex PCR; TCRdb lists only in-frame clones, some missing. The sample lists 900,000 to 1,200,000 clones, about four fifths occurring once. This CDR3 is built from 12 residues. The ends were cut back, 7 bases at V and 7 bases at J, with 13 bases in the middle. The germline V gene encodes CDR1 MDHEN and CDR2 SYDVKM. Material for sequencing was memory CD4+ T cells from PBMCs. The subset: CD45RA-negative fraction. This sequence was found in a man aged 18 to 35 in good health. Some clones in this sample may be carry-over from other donors' samples. The V gene is TRBV28, the J gene TRBJ1-2; unclear D gene. The CDR3 region is CASISGFGGYTF. In DNA, the CDR3 is TGTGCCAGCATAAGTGGGTTCGGTGGCTACACCTTC.